These 2 T cell receptor beta chains came from one sample sequenced in a study of regulatory T cells in long-lasting Graves disease. Assembly of TCR beta libraries relied on iRepertoire HTBI primers together with Arm-PCR of CDR3 regions. Via MiXCR, TCRdb re-called the multiplex PCR reads, giving one row per CDR3 protein. Here the sample spans 400,000 to 500,000 distinct CDR3 sequences, roughly 17% being singletons. Time point here: newly diagnosed GD, antithyroid drugs for less than 3 months. PBMC RNA served as the TCR library source. The same data also contributed to another study, on T cells in Graves' hyperthyroidism and ophthalmopathy.

Sequenced material: peripheral blood mononuclear cells (PBMCs), taken at new diagnosis, from a patient treated with antithyroid drugs. Receptors were obtained from a woman aged 18-29 years with Graves disease.

Notes on this clonotype: One end of the junction does not line up with germline, which may come from a read error. V usage is TRBV4-2 and J usage is TRBJ2-7; 8 bases are shared with TRBD2. Per germline, CDR1 LGHNA and CDR2 YNFKEQ. CDR3 length equals 15 residues. The CDR3 coding sequence is TGTGCCAGCCGCCAGGGACTAGGTTTAAACTACGAGCAGTACTTC. This encodes CASRQGLGLNYEQYF.

This clonotype was seen more than once but under ten times. The chain is built from TRBV19 and TRBJ2-2; D not resolved. V lost 8 bases, J lost 2 bases, and 18 bases lay in between. The CDR3 totals 16 residues. CDR1 is LNHDA, CDR2 SQIVND, per germline (reference sequence). CDR3 coding DNA: TGTGCCAGTCACCCACCGGGCCAGGTTAACACCGGGGAGCTGTTTTTT. The encoded protein is CASHPPGQVNTGELFF.